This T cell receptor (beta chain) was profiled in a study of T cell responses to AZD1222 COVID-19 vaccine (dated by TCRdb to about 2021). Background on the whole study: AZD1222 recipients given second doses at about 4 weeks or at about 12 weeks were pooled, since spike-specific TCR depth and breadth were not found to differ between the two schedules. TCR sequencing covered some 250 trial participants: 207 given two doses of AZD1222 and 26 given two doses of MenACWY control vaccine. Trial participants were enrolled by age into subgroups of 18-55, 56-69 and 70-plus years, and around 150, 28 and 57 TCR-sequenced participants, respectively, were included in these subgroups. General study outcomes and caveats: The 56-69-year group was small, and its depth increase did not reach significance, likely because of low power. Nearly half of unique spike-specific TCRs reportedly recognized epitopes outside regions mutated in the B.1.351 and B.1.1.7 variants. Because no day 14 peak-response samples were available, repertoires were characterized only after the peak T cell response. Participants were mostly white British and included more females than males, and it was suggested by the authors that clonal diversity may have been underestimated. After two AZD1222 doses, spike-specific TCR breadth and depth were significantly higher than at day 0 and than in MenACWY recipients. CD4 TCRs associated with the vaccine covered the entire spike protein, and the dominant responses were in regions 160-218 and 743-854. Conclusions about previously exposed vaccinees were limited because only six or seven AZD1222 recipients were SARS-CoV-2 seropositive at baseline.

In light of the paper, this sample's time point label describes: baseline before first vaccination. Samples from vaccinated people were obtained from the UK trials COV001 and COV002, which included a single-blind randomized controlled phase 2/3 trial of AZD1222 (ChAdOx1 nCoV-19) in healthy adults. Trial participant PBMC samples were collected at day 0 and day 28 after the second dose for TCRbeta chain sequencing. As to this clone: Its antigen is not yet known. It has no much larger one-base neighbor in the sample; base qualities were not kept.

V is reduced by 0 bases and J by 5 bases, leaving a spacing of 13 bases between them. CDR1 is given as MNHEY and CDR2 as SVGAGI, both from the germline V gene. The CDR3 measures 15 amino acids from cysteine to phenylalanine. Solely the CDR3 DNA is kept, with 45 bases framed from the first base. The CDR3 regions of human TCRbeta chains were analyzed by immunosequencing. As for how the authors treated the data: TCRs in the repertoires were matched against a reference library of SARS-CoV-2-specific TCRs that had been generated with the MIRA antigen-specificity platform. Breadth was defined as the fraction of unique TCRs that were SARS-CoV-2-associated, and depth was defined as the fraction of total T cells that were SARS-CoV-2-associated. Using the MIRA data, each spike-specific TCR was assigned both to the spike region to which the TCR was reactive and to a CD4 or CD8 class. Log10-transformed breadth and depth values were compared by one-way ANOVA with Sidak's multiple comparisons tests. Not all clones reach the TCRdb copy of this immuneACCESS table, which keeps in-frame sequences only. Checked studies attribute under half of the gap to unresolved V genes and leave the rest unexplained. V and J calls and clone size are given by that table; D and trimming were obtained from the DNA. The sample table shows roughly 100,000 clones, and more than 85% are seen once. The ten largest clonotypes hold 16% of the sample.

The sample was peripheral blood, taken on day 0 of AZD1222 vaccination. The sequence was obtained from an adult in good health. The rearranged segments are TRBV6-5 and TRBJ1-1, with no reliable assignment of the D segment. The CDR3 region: CASSYSPGLITEAFF. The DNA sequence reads TGTGCCAGCAGTTACTCTCCGGGGTTAATAACTGAAGCTTTCTTT.